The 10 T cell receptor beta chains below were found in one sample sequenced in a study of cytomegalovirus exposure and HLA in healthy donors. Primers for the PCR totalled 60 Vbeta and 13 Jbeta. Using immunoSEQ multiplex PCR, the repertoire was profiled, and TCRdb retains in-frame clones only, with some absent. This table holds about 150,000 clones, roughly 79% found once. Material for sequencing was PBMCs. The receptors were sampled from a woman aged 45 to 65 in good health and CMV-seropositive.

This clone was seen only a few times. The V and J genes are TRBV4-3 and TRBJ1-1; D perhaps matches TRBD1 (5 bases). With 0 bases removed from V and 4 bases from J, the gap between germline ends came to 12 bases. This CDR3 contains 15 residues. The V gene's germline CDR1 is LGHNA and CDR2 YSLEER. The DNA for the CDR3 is TGCGCCAGCAGCCAAGATTGGGACTTCCCCACTGAAGCTTTCTTT. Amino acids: CASSQDWDFPTEAFF.

CDR3 in amino acids: CASGRITTGELFF. The CDR3 nucleotides read TGTGCCAGCGGGCGTATAACCACCGGGGAGCTGTTTTTT. The V call is TRBV2, the J call TRBJ2-2; D is undetermined. The CDR3 is made up of 13 amino acids. Germline loops: CDR1 SNHLY, CDR2 FYNNEI. Trimming left V 8 bases short and J 4 bases short, with 11 bases between.

CDR3 residues: CATSGLAKNIQYF. CDR3 sequence (DNA): TGTGCCACCTCTGGCTTAGCCAAAAACATTCAGTACTTC. The chain joins TRBV15 to TRBJ2-4, with unresolved D. Trimming removed 8 bases from V and 0 bases from J, with 8 bases in between. The CDR3 covers 13 residues. The germline CDR1 and CDR2 sequences are LNHNV and YYDKDF (reference sequence).

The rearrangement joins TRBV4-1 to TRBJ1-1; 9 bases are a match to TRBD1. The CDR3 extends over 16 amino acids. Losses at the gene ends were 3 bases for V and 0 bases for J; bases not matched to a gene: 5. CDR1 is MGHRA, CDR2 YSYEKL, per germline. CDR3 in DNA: TGCGCCAGCAGCCAGTACGACAGGGGGTTGAACACTGAAGCTTTCTTT. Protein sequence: CASSQYDRGLNTEAFF.

CDR3 DNA sequence: TGTGCCAGTAGTATCGGGCAGGGGGTCTCCTACGAGCAGTACTTC. It codes for CASSIGQGVSYEQYF. The rearrangement uses TRBV19 and TRBJ2-7; 7 bases agree with TRBD1. Germline loops: CDR1 LNHDA, CDR2 SQIVND (reference sequence). The trim removed 3 bases at V and 0 bases at J, leaving 5 bases unmatched. The CDR3 totals 15 residues.

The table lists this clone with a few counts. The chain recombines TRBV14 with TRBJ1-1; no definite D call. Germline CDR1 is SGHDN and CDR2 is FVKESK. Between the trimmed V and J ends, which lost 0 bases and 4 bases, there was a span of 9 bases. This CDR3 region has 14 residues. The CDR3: CASSQEVGATEAFF. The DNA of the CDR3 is TGTGCCAGCAGCCAAGAAGTCGGAGCCACTGAAGCTTTCTTT.

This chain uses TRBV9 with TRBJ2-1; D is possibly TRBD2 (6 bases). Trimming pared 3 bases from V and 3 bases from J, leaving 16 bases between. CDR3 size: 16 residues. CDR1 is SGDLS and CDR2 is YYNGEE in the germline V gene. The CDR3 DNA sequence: TGTGCCAGCAGCGCCCGAGGTGGAGGGAACTACAATGAGCAGTTCTTC. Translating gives CASSARGGGNYNEQFF.

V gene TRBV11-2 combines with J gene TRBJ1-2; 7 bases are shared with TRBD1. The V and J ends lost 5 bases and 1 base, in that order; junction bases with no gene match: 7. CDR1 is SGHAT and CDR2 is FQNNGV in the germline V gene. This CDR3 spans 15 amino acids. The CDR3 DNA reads TGTGCCAGCAGCCCGCGGACAGGTCTTAACTATGGCTACACCTTC. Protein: CASSPRTGLNYGYTF.

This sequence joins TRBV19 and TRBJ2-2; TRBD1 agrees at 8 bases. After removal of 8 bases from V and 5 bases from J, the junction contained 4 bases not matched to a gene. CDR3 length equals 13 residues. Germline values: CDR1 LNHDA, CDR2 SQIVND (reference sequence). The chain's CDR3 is CASRGTGTGELFF. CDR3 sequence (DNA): TGTGCCAGTCGGGGGACAGGAACCGGGGAGCTGTTTTTT.

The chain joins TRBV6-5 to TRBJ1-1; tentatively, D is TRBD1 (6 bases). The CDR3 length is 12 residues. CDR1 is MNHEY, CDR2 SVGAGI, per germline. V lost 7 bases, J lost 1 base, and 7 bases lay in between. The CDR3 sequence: CASTRGNTEAFF. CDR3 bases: TGTGCCAGCACCAGGGGGAACACTGAAGCTTTCTTT.